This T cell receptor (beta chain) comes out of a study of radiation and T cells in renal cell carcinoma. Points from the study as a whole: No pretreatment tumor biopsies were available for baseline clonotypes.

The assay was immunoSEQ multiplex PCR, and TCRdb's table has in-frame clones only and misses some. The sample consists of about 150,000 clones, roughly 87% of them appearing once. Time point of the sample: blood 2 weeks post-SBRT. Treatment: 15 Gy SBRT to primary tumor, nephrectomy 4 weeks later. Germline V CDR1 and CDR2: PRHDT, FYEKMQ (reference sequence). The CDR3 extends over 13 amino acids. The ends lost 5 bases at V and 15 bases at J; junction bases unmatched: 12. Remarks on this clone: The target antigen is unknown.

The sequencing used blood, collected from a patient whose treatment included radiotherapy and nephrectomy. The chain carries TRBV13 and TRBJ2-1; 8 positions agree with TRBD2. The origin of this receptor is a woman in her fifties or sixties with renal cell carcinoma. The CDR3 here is CASSPTFAGGLFF. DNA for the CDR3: TGTGCCAGCAGCCCCACCTTTGCGGGGGGCCTGTTCTTC.